This TCR beta chain derives from a study of OX40 agonist ivuxolimab in advanced cancers. Germline values: CDR1 SGHTA, CDR2 FQGNSA. V was pared by 4 bases and J by 2 bases, with 8 bases of the junction left unmatched. The CDR3 covers 16 residues. Assay used: immunoSEQ multiplex PCR; TCRdb lists only in-frame clones, some missing. The sample has around 67,000 clones, around 84% seen once; the top ten hold less than 2.5%. The chain recombines TRBV7-2 with TRBJ2-1; the match to TRBD1 covers 7 bases. Specimen: CD4+ or CD8+ T cells sorted from blood, collected in a trial of the OX40 agonist ivuxolimab. This clonotype was obtained from an adult with an advanced solid tumor such as melanoma, head and neck, liver or kidney cancer. CDR3 protein: CASSSRQGRTYNEQFF. DNA of the CDR3: TGTGCCAGCAGCTCCCGACAGGGTAGGACCTACAATGAGCAGTTCTTC.